A single sample gave rise to the 23 T cell receptor beta chains below, sequenced in a study of regulatory T cells in long-lasting Graves disease. The time point: persistent/refractory GD, antithyroid drugs over 5 years with positive TRAb. Preparation of the TCR library used RNA extracted from PBMCs. Building the TCR beta libraries relied on iRepertoire HTBI primers, and CDR3 regions underwent Arm-PCR. TCRdb analysed the multiplex PCR reads with MiXCR anew, one entry per CDR3 protein. The sample lists some 470,000 distinct CDR3 sequences, about 22% occurring once. This material consisted of peripheral blood mononuclear cells (PBMCs), taken when the disease was refractory, from a patient treated with antithyroid drugs. The source of these receptors is a female donor with Graves disease.

In its sample, this clonotype was seen many times. The V call is TRBV19, the J call TRBJ2-2; D ambiguous. V was pared by 1 base and J by 5 bases, with 8 bases between. CDR3 length: 14 residues. Germline CDR1 is LNHDA and CDR2 is SQIVND (reference sequence). As DNA, the CDR3 is TGTGCCAGTAGTATAGTATCTCTTACCGGGGAGCTGTTTTTT. Amino acid sequence: CASSIVSLTGELFF.

This clonotype came up many times. This chain uses TRBV7-8 with TRBJ1-5; unclear D gene. V dropped 2 bases and J dropped 7 bases, with 18 bases sitting between them. This CDR3 has 16 amino acids. The V gene's germline CDR1 is SGHVS and CDR2 FQNEAQ. CDR3 region: CASSLTHGSRGQPQHF. CDR3 nucleotide sequence: TGTGCCAGCAGCTTAACTCACGGGAGCCGGGGACAGCCCCAGCATTTT.

This clonotype was recorded at least ten times. The rearrangement uses TRBV28 and TRBJ1-4; 7 bases fit TRBD1. The CDR3 runs to 15 residues. The V and J ends lost 5 bases and 8 bases, in that order; junction bases with no gene match: 11. Germline CDR1 and CDR2: MDHEN and SYDVKM. CDR3 region: CASSPPRGTEEKLFF. In nucleotides, the CDR3 is TGTGCCAGCAGTCCGCCAAGAGGGACAGAAGAAAAACTGTTTTTT.

Many counts were recorded for this clonotype. The V call is TRBV28, the J call TRBJ1-1, with a tentative D call TRBD1 (5 bases). The CDR3 has 14 amino acids. Germline CDR1 is MDHEN and CDR2 is SYDVKM. The V end was cut by 7 bases, the J end by 0 bases, with 12 bases between. As DNA, the CDR3 is TGTGCCAGCATCACCGGGACGATGAACACTGAAGCTTTCTTT. This codes for CASITGTMNTEAFF.

This clonotype was detected ten times or more. The CDR3 is CASSGPRRGGHETQYF. For the CDR3, the DNA is TGTGCCAGCAGTGGCCCCAGGCGGGGGGGCCATGAGACCCAGTACTTC. V is TRBV2 and J is TRBJ2-5; 9 positions match TRBD2. The CDR3 contains 16 residues. Per the germline V gene, CDR1 is SNHLY and CDR2 is FYNNEI. The V and J ends lost 4 bases and 5 bases, in that order; junction bases with no gene match: 11.

Only a few counts were recorded for this clonotype. The V and J genes are TRBV7-2 and TRBJ1-6, with TRBD1 as a possible D gene (6 bases). Germline CDR1 SGHTA, CDR2 FQGNSA. The CDR3 runs 15 residues. V was shortened by 3 bases and J by 12 bases, with 18 bases between the two germline ends. For the CDR3, the DNA is TGTGCCAGCAGCTTTAAAAACAGGGCCCTGGGACCCCTCCACTTT. Its protein product is CASSFKNRALGPLHF.

Ten or more counts support this clonotype. The CDR3 spells CASSLVVGGAKGYTF. The CDR3 coding sequence is TGCGCCAGCAGCTTGGTAGTCGGGGGCGCGAAGGGCTACACCTTC. The chain carries TRBV5-1 and TRBJ1-2, with D tentatively TRBD1 (6 bases). The V end lost 0 bases, the J end lost 8 bases, and 17 bases lay between the germline ends. The CDR3 runs to 15 residues. Germline V gives CDR1 SGHRS, CDR2 YFSETQ.

This clonotype was counted ten times or more. The DNA for the CDR3 is TGTGCCAGCAGTTACTCAAGACAGGGGGCAGCGGTCACCGGGGAGCTGTTTTTT. This gives the protein CASSYSRQGAAVTGELFF. This sequence joins TRBV6-5 and TRBJ2-2; 10 bases agree with TRBD1. This CDR3 comprises 18 residues. CDR1 MNHEY and CDR2 SVGAGI come from the germline V gene. V shed 0 bases and J 4 bases; nucleotides not matched to a gene: 8.

V usage is TRBV11-2 and J usage is TRBJ2-3; D call uncertain. The ends were cut back, 1 base at V and 4 bases at J, with 3 bases in the middle. Germline CDR1 SGHAT, CDR2 FQNNGV. The CDR3 runs 12 residues. The chain's CDR3 is CASSLVSDTQYF. The CDR3 DNA sequence: TGTGCCAGCAGCTTAGTGTCAGATACGCAGTATTTT.

Ten or more counts support this clonotype. The chain links TRBV20-1 to TRBJ2-5; D remains ambiguous. CDR3 size: 14 residues. Germline CDR1 reads DFQATT; CDR2 reads SNEGSKA (reference sequence). Trimming took 0 bases from V and 5 from J, leaving 13 bases between them. The CDR3 DNA reads TGCAGTGCTAGAGATGTACTCCAACCCGAGACCCAGTACTTC. It is translated as CSARDVLQPETQYF.

This clonotype came up many times. The genes are TRBV28 and TRBJ1-2; TRBD1 aligns across 7 bases. Trimming took 6 bases from V and 6 from J; bases not matched to a gene: 7. The germline V gene encodes CDR1 MDHEN and CDR2 SYDVKM. There are 13 residues in the CDR3. CDR3 bases: TGTGCCAGCAGCTCCGACAGGGAGGATGGCTACACCTTC. This sequence encodes CASSSDREDGYTF.

The V and J genes are TRBV4-3 and TRBJ1-1; D is possibly TRBD1 (5 bases). This CDR3 comprises 16 residues. Germline V lookup: CDR1 LGHNA, CDR2 YSLEER. V was cut by 0 bases and J by 2 bases, with 13 bases left in between. The CDR3 spells CASSQESPGRNTEAFF. The DNA for the CDR3 is TGCGCCAGCAGCCAAGAAAGCCCAGGGAGAAACACTGAAGCTTTCTTT.

In its sample, this clonotype was seen many times. The CDR3 region has the DNA TGCAGTGCTAGAGATCGTGCCGGGAGGGCACAAGAGACCCAGTACTTC. It codes for CSARDRAGRAQETQYF. The rearrangement joins TRBV20-1 to TRBJ2-5, with 8 nucleotides matching TRBD2. V lost 0 bases to trimming and J lost 2 bases; unmatched junction nucleotides: 8. The CDR3 sequence is 16 residues long. Germline lookup yields CDR1 DFQATT and CDR2 SNEGSKA (reference sequence).

Ten or more counts support this clonotype. The chain links TRBV28 to TRBJ1-2; 9 bases match TRBD1. Germline trimming cut 3 bases from V and 7 bases from J; bases unmatched to any gene: 3. This CDR3 has 13 amino acids. From germline, CDR1 is MDHEN and CDR2 SYDVKM. The CDR3, as DNA: TGTGCCAGCAGTTTCGGACAGGGGCTTGGCTACACCTTC. It yields the protein CASSFGQGLGYTF.

The chain has TRBV3-1 and TRBJ1-6; 7 nucleotides match TRBD1. The CDR3 is 16 residues long. Trimming at V came to 4 bases and at J to 7 bases, leaving 10 bases not matched to a gene. Germline CDR1 and CDR2: LGHDT and YNNKEL (reference sequence). CDR3 residues: CASSPSEDRENSPLHF. The CDR3 DNA follows: TGTGCCAGCAGCCCCTCCGAAGACAGGGAAAATTCACCCCTCCACTTT.

The rearrangement uses TRBV5-1 and TRBJ1-3; TRBD1 matches at 7 bases. Germline V gene sequence: CDR1 SGHRS, CDR2 YFSETQ. The CDR3 consists of 14 residues. V shed 4 bases and J 4 bases; nucleotides not matched to a gene: 5. The CDR3: CASSAQGVGNTIYF. In DNA, the CDR3 is TGCGCCAGCAGCGCGCAGGGGGTAGGAAACACCATATATTTT.

J is TRBJ1-1 and V is TRBV10-3; D is unresolved. Germline V gene data show CDR1 as ENHRY and CDR2 as SYGVKD. This CDR3 is built from 12 residues. V lost 3 bases to trimming and J lost 3 bases, with 5 bases between them. The CDR3 is CAISETHTEAFF. CDR3 nucleotide sequence: TGTGCCATCAGTGAAACACACACTGAAGCTTTCTTT.

The chain links TRBV28 to TRBJ2-2; D not certain. V was cut by 6 bases and J by 5 bases, with 7 bases left in between. The germline V gene has CDR1 MDHEN and CDR2 SYDVKM. CDR3 length: 12 amino acids. CDR3 DNA: TGTGCCAGCAGACACGGTACCGGGGAGCTGTTTTTT. It specifies CASRHGTGELFF.

This clonotype was recorded at least ten times. The chain is built from TRBV6-1 and TRBJ2-7; 9 bases agree with TRBD1. Germline CDR1 is MNHNS and CDR2 is SASEGT. This CDR3 has 15 residues. The trim removed 4 bases at V and 5 bases at J, leaving 9 bases unmatched. As DNA, the CDR3 is TGTGCCAGCAGTGCCCGCCGACAGGGGGACCACGAGCAGTACTTC. It specifies CASSARRQGDHEQYF.

V usage is TRBV9 and J usage is TRBJ1-1; no clear D gene. CDR3 length: 14 amino acids. Germline lookup yields CDR1 SGDLS and CDR2 YYNGEE. The germline V and J ends were trimmed by 0 bases and 2 bases, with 8 bases remaining between them. For the CDR3, the DNA is TGTGCCAGCAGCGTAGTTGGGGAAAACACTGAAGCTTTCTTT. Translated: CASSVVGENTEAFF.

The table lists this clonotype with a count of one. The V call is TRBV18, the J call TRBJ2-7; D call uncertain. Germline CDR1 is KGHSH and CDR2 is LQKENI. CDR3 length: 14 residues. V lost 2 bases, J lost 1 base, and 9 bases lay in between. The CDR3 loop is CASSPSDPSYEQYF. Here the CDR3 DNA reads TGTGCCAGCTCACCAAGTGACCCTTCCTACGAGCAGTACTTC.

In its sample, this clonotype was seen a few times. This rearrangement joins TRBV6-1 to TRBJ1-1, with D maybe TRBD1 (6 bases). Looked up from germline, CDR1 is MNHNS and CDR2 is SASEGT. The CDR3 covers 14 residues. Trimming pared 6 bases from V and 3 bases from J, leaving 14 bases between. The CDR3 loop reads CASRTRGRDTEAFF. The DNA of the CDR3 is TGTGCCAGCAGAACCCGGGGGCGCGACACTGAAGCTTTCTTT.

The chain joins TRBV28 to TRBJ2-1, with 11 bases aligning to TRBD2. CDR3 length: 15 residues. CDR1 is MDHEN, CDR2 SYDVKM, per germline. V gave up 5 bases and J gave up 5 bases; unmatched junction bases: 5. CDR3 nucleotides: TGTGCCAGCAGTAAATGGACTAGCGGGCACAATGAGCAGTTCTTC. Its translation is CASSKWTSGHNEQFF.